The 20 T cell receptor beta chains in this list originate from one sample, sequenced in a study of blood T cell repertoires in COVID-19. TCRdb keeps only in-frame clones here, not all; method: immunoSEQ multiplex PCR. The sample holds hundreds of thousands of clones, about 83% seen once. Sequenced sample: peripheral blood. These receptors all stem from a woman aged 25-40 years with COVID-19, enrolled during active disease.

DNA of the CDR3: TGTGCCAGCAACCCCTCGGGGACACTGGGATCACCCCTCCACTTT. The encoded protein is CASNPSGTLGSPLHF. The chain couples TRBV3-1 (or the pseudogene TRBV3-2) to TRBJ1-6, with D possibly matching TRBD1 (6 bases). Trimming left V 7 bases short and J 10 bases short, with 20 bases between. The CDR3 runs to 15 residues. Germline V CDR1 and CDR2: LGHDT, YNNKEL (reference sequence).

This sequence joins TRBV28 and TRBJ1-2; 9 nucleotides align to TRBD1. V was pared by 3 bases and J by 6 bases, with 11 bases of the junction left unmatched. This CDR3 has 16 residues. Looked up from germline, CDR1 is MDHEN and CDR2 is SYDVKM. The CDR3: CASSFRDRVGEHGYTF. CDR3 sequence (DNA): TGTGCCAGCAGTTTCCGGGACAGGGTAGGGGAACATGGCTACACCTTC.

The chain has TRBV6-2 or TRBV6-3 and TRBJ1-2; D possibly corresponds to TRBD1 (5 bases). The CDR3 runs to 14 residues. The germline V gene encodes CDR1 MNHEY and CDR2 SVGEGT. V dropped 2 bases and J dropped 2 bases, with 9 bases sitting between them. CDR3 bases: TGTGCCAGCAGTTACGGCGGGGGAAACTATGGCTACACCTTC. It codes for CASSYGGGNYGYTF.

The rearrangement joins TRBV4-3 to TRBJ1-6; the D gene is possibly TRBD1 (5 bases). The CDR3 has 13 amino acids. Germline CDR1 LGHNA, CDR2 YSLEER. V shed 0 bases and J shed 14 bases, with 11 bases lying between them. CDR3 residues: CASSQDQGATLHF. CDR3 coding DNA: TGCGCCAGCAGCCAAGATCAAGGGGCCACCCTCCACTTT.

The CDR3 protein is CASSQDGSRGWNTEAFF. CDR3 sequence (DNA): TGTGCCAGCAGCCAAGACGGATCGCGGGGGTGGAACACTGAAGCTTTCTTT. The rearrangement uses TRBV3-1 (or the pseudogene TRBV3-2) and TRBJ1-1; D possibly corresponds to TRBD1 (5 bases). V was shortened by 0 bases and J by 1 base, with 15 bases between the two germline ends. Germline loops: CDR1 LGHDT, CDR2 YNNKEL (reference sequence). CDR3 length: 17 residues.

V gene TRBV27 combines with J gene TRBJ2-3; D is undetermined. The CDR3 has 14 amino acids. Germline V CDR1 and CDR2: MNHEY, SMNVEV (reference sequence). The V end lost 6 bases, the J end lost 2 bases, and 12 bases lay between the germline ends. DNA for the CDR3: TGTGCCAGCAGCTTACGGAGTACCACAGATACGCAGTATTTT. This encodes CASSLRSTTDTQYF.

The chain couples TRBV7-2 to TRBJ2-3, with 10 bases lining up with TRBD2. This CDR3 comprises 16 residues. Germline trimming cut 8 bases from V and 2 bases from J; bases unmatched to any gene: 10. CDR1 and CDR2 (germline): SGHTA, FQGNSA. The CDR3 spells CASLKERGGATDTQYF. For the CDR3, the DNA is TGTGCCAGCTTAAAGGAGCGGGGGGGAGCCACAGATACGCAGTATTTT. Full variable domain (outside the CDR3, taken from reference TRBV7-2 and TRBJ2-3): GAGVSQSPSNKVTEKGKDVELRCDPISGHTALYWYRQSLGQGLEFLIYFQGNSAPDKSGLPSDRFSAERTGGSVSTLTIQRTQQEDSAVYLCASLKERGGATDTQYFGPGTRLTVL.

The chain couples TRBV19 to TRBJ1-1, with TRBD1 identical over 7 bases. J was trimmed by 5 bases and V by 5 bases; bases with no gene match: 8. CDR1 and CDR2 from the germline V gene are LNHDA and SQIVND (reference sequence). This CDR3 spans 14 amino acids. CDR3 bases: TGTGCCAGTAGTGTCGGACAGGTCAGGACTGAAGCTTTCTTT. It codes for CASSVGQVRTEAFF.

This rearrangement joins TRBV4-3 to TRBJ1-2; 10 bases agree with TRBD1. Germline V CDR1 and CDR2: LGHNA, YSLEER. Trimming cost V 1 base and J 8 bases; bases outside gene matches: 10. This CDR3 comprises 16 residues. Here the CDR3 DNA reads TGCGCCAGCAGCCAAGCAGGGACAGGGGTCCCAGGAGGCTACACCTTC. It is translated as CASSQAGTGVPGGYTF.

This chain connects TRBV5-6 to TRBJ2-7; a weak D match, TRBD2 (5 bases). The V end was cut by 4 bases, the J end by 2 bases, with 13 bases between. The length of the CDR3 is 14 residues. Germline CDR1 is SGHDT and CDR2 is YYEEEE. CDR3 protein: CASSRAGVPYEQYF. The CDR3 coding sequence is TGTGCCAGCAGCCGGGCCGGGGTCCCCTACGAGCAGTACTTC.

The V gene is TRBV11-2, the J gene TRBJ1-4; D call uncertain. Trimming left V 1 base short and J 7 bases short, with 7 bases between. The CDR3 is 13 amino acids. From germline, CDR1 is SGHAT and CDR2 FQNNGV. The CDR3 loop reads CASSLAGTEKLFF. The CDR3 DNA reads as TGTGCCAGCAGCTTAGCGGGTACTGAAAAACTGTTTTTT.

In the case of this clone: This clone may be a read error of a much larger clone one base away. V and J are TRBV7-9 and TRBJ1-2; 8 bases agree with TRBD1. Germline V CDR1 and CDR2: SEHNR, FQNEAQ (reference sequence). The trim removed 5 bases at V and 4 bases at J, leaving 3 bases unmatched. CDR3 size: 13 residues. In nucleotides, the CDR3 is TGTGCCAGCAGCCTAGGACAGGGCTATGGCTACACCTTC. Its translation is CASSLGQGYGYTF.

The rearrangement uses TRBV20-1 and TRBJ2-1; 8 positions agree with TRBD1. CDR1 is DFQATT, CDR2 SNEGSKA, per germline (reference sequence). V trimming: 7 bases; J trimming: 8 bases; junction bases outside the gene matches: 4. The CDR3 spans 11 residues. The CDR3 spells CSVGQGHEQFF. DNA for the CDR3: TGCAGTGTTGGACAGGGACATGAGCAGTTCTTC.

The chain combines TRBV4-3 with TRBJ1-4; D is unresolved. The V and J ends lost 4 bases and 4 bases respectively, with 10 bases between them. The germline V gene encodes CDR1 LGHNA and CDR2 YSLEER. The CDR3 has 14 residues. CDR3 protein: CASSPGRGNEKLFF. DNA for the CDR3: TGCGCCAGCAGCCCCGGGAGAGGTAATGAAAAACTGTTTTTT.

J is TRBJ2-7 and V is TRBV2; 10 bases agree with TRBD2. The junction had 1 base not matched to a gene; V was cut back by 1 base and J by 7 bases. The CDR3 covers 13 residues. The V gene's germline CDR1 is SNHLY and CDR2 FYNNEI. The CDR3 DNA reads as TGTGCCAGCAGTGAAGAGACTAGCGGGGAGCAGTACTTC. It is translated as CASSEETSGEQYF.

The rearrangement links TRBV3-1 (or the pseudogene TRBV3-2) to TRBJ1-6, with unresolved D. CDR3 length: 14 residues. Germline CDR1 is LGHDT and CDR2 is YNNKEL (reference sequence). The germline V and J ends were trimmed by 1 base and 9 bases, with 10 bases remaining between them. CDR3 protein: CASSQASGVSPLHF. The DNA of the CDR3 is TGTGCCAGCAGCCAAGCCTCCGGGGTTTCACCCCTCCACTTT.

V and J are TRBV6-5 and TRBJ1-4, with 8 bases matching TRBD1. Germline-derived CDR1 and CDR2 are MNHEY and SVGAGI. The length of the CDR3 is 12 residues. The V and J ends lost 6 bases and 8 bases, in that order; junction bases with no gene match: 2. The CDR3 region has the DNA TGTGCCAGCAGACAGGGGGGAGAAAAACTGTTTTTT. It translates to CASRQGGEKLFF.

The chain has TRBV7-2 and TRBJ2-1, with 8 positions matching TRBD2. Per germline, CDR1 SGHTA and CDR2 FQGNSA. J lost 4 bases, V lost 1 base, and 3 bases had no gene match. The CDR3 runs to 15 residues. This CDR3 reads CASSLDGGRYNEQFF. CDR3 DNA sequence: TGTGCCAGCAGCTTAGACGGCGGGAGGTACAATGAGCAGTTCTTC.

The chain is built from TRBV7-8 and TRBJ2-2; tentative D call: TRBD2 (6 bases). The CDR3 covers 14 residues. Trimming cost V 4 bases and J 1 base, with 7 bases left between them. CDR1 SGHVS and CDR2 FQNEAQ come from the germline V gene. CDR3 amino acids: CASSWGENTGELFF. The DNA of the CDR3 is TGTGCCAGCAGCTGGGGGGAGAACACCGGGGAGCTGTTTTTT.

The chain joins TRBV10-1 to TRBJ2-7; no definite D call. In germline, CDR1 is WNHNN, CDR2 SYGVQD (reference sequence). This CDR3 has 16 residues. Trimming removed 10 bases from V and 3 bases from J, with 25 bases in between. The CDR3 nucleotides are TGCGCCACCTTGAACCCAGAGCCACCAACTATCTACGAGCAGTACTTC. Its translation: CATLNPEPPTIYEQYF.